Below, one T cell receptor beta chain is given with its context. Under the authors' procedure: Amplification of reference gene primers was used by the study to estimate nucleated cell counts. Assay: immunoSEQ multiplex PCR; the TCRdb copy retains only in-frame clones and omits some. V, J and clone size are those of that table, while D and trimming were read from the DNA. The sample contains around 280,000 clones, roughly 90% of which appear only once. Trimming removed 4 bases from V and 8 bases from J; junction bases left unmatched: 8. Germline-derived CDR1 and CDR2 are SGHRS and YFSETQ. The CDR3 loop spans 14 amino acids. The Seattle patients, enrolled during active infection, were followed longitudinally. This specimen belongs to a study of blood T cell repertoires in COVID-19. Study as a whole: Researchers got acute and convalescent COVID-19 samples from the United States, Italy and Spain.

The receptor was isolated from a woman aged 25 to 39 with COVID-19, enrolled during active disease. What was sequenced was peripheral blood. The J gene is TRBJ2-1, the V gene TRBV5-1, with 8 bases lining up with TRBD2. The CDR3 bases are TGCGCCAGCAGCGCCGGGACTAGTAACCATGAGCAGTTCTTC. As protein: CASSAGTSNHEQFF.